This TCR beta chain was documented in a study of T cell responses to AZD1222 COVID-19 vaccine (dated by TCRdb to the early 2020s). The study in broad terms: Because spike-specific TCR depth and breadth did not differ between the two schedules, AZD1222 recipients who got a second dose at roughly 4 weeks were pooled with those who got a second dose at roughly 12 weeks. A total of over 230 trial participants underwent TCR sequencing, of whom approximately 200 had received two doses of AZD1222 and approximately 26 had received two doses of the MenACWY control vaccine. Trial participants were enrolled by age into subgroups of 18-55, 56-69 and 70-plus years, and about 150, 27 and 61 TCR-sequenced participants, respectively, were included in these subgroups.

The time point label here, explained by the study, means: baseline before first vaccination. Samples from vaccinated people were obtained from the UK trials COV001 and COV002, which included a single-blind randomized controlled phase 2/3 trial of AZD1222 (ChAdOx1 nCoV-19) in healthy adults. Trial participant PBMC samples were collected at day 0 and day 28 after the second dose for TCRbeta chain sequencing. The CDR3 regions of human TCRbeta chains were analyzed by immunosequencing. The study's processing was this. Repertoire TCRs were matched against a reference library of SARS-CoV-2-specific TCRs generated with the MIRA antigen-specificity platform. Breadth was defined as the fraction of unique TCRs that were SARS-CoV-2-associated. Depth was defined as the fraction of total T cells that were SARS-CoV-2-associated. Using the MIRA data, every spike-specific TCR was mapped to the spike region that the TCR reacted to and assigned to either a CD4 or a CD8 class. Log10-transformed breadth and depth values were compared by one-way ANOVA with Sidak's multiple comparisons tests. TCRdb limited this immuneACCESS table to in-frame rearrangements with V and J called. A share of clones is missing; checked studies link under half to unresolved V genes, and the rest is unexplained. V, J and clone size derive from that table, while D and trimming were established from the DNA sequence. The sample contains roughly 190,000 clones, approximately 95% of them found a single time. 3.9% of the sample goes to the ten largest clones.

The investigation overall reported the following: Only a handful of AZD1222 recipients were SARS-CoV-2 seropositive at baseline, limiting conclusions about previously exposed vaccinees. In the small 56-69-year group, the increase in depth fell short of significance, most likely because of low power. Nearly half of unique spike-specific TCRs reportedly recognized epitopes outside regions mutated in the B.1.351 and B.1.1.7 variants. Because no samples from the day 14 peak response were available, repertoires could be characterized only after the peak T cell response. Most participants were white British and females outnumbered males, and the authors suggested that clonal diversity may have been underestimated. The whole spike protein was spanned by vaccine-associated CD4 TCRs, and dominant responses were seen in regions 160-218 and 743-854. Spike-specific TCR breadth and depth rose significantly after two AZD1222 doses compared with day 0 and with MenACWY recipients.

With respect to this clone: This receptor's antigen is unknown. Base qualities are not recorded, but no much larger clone differs from it by a single base.

The CDR3 holds 15 amino acids from the cysteine to the phenylalanine. Here the CDR3 DNA is all that survives: 45 bases in frame from base 1. CDR1 and CDR2 were assigned from the germline V gene as KGHSH and LQKENI. A distance of 13 bases separates the germline ends of V and J, which lose 5 bases and 0 bases respectively. The sequence links TRBV18 to TRBJ1-1; a tentative D match to TRBD1 spans 5 bases. The receptor was isolated from an adult in good health. The sequences come from peripheral blood, collected on day 0 of AZD1222 vaccination. CDR3 sequence: CASSTRQPLNTEAFF. In nucleotide form, the sequence is TGTGCCAGCTCAACTAGACAGCCCCTGAACACTGAAGCTTTCTTT.